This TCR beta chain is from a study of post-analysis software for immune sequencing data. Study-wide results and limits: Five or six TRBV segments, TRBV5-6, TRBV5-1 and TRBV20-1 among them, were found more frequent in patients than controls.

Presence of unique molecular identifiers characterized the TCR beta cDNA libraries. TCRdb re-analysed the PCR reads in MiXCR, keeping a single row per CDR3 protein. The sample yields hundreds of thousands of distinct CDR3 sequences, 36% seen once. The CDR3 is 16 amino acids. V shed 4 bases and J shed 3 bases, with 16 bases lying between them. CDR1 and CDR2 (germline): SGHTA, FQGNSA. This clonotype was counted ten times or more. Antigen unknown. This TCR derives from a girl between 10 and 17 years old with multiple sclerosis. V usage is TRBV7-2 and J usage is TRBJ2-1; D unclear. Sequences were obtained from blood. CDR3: CASSSLRSANYNEQFF. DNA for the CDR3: TGTGCCAGCAGCTCACTTAGGTCCGCCAACTACAATGAGCAGTTCTTC.